The 31 T cell receptor beta chains below all came from one sample that was sequenced in a study of blood T cell repertoires in COVID-19. Profiling relied on immunoSEQ multiplex PCR, and the TCRdb table lists in-frame clones only, not all of them. Among 50,000 to 55,000 clones listed, 87% were seen once. The specimen sequenced was peripheral blood. Source of these receptors: a man in his fifties or sixties with acute or convalescent COVID-19.

This clone came up once. This chain uses TRBV30 with TRBJ1-5; D unclear. The CDR3 totals 14 residues. Germline V gene sequence: CDR1 GTSNPN, CDR2 SVGIG (reference sequence). The ends were cut back, 8 bases at V and 1 base at J, with 15 bases in the middle. CDR3 in DNA: TGTGCCGGCCCCCCGCATATGAGCAATCAGCCCCAGCATTTT. Protein product: CAGPPHMSNQPQHF.

V gene TRBV4-1 combines with J gene TRBJ2-1, with 9 bases that match TRBD2. Germline CDR1 MGHRA, CDR2 YSYEKL. The CDR3 sequence is 16 residues long. The junction had 7 bases not matched to a gene; V was cut back by 0 bases and J by 7 bases. CDR3 bases: TGCGCCAGCAGCCAAGAAGGGCTAGCGGGAAGGAATGAGCAGTTCTTC. It yields the protein CASSQEGLAGRNEQFF.

The rearrangement links TRBV3-1 (or the pseudogene TRBV3-2) to TRBJ2-1; 11 nucleotides align to TRBD2. Trimming removed 0 bases from V and 6 bases from J; junction bases left unmatched: 7. Germline values: CDR1 LGHDT, CDR2 YNNKEL (reference sequence). The CDR3 is 17 residues long. The chain's CDR3 is CASSQDPGLAGVNEQFF. The CDR3 DNA reads TGTGCCAGCAGCCAAGATCCCGGACTAGCGGGCGTCAATGAGCAGTTCTTC.

The chain combines TRBV5-1 with TRBJ2-2; D perhaps matches TRBD1 (6 bases). V was cut by 7 bases and J by 2 bases, with 21 bases left in between. The CDR3 is 17 residues long. Germline V gene data show CDR1 as SGHRS and CDR2 as YFSETQ. CDR3 in DNA: TGCGCCAGCGCATTACGCGCAGGGGTGACCAACACCGGGGAGCTGTTTTTT. Translating gives CASALRAGVTNTGELFF.

The rearrangement joins TRBV9 to TRBJ1-4; 8 bases are a match to TRBD1. Trimming took 3 bases from V and 7 from J; bases not matched to a gene: 8. The CDR3 consists of 15 residues. Germline-derived CDR1 and CDR2 are SGDLS and YYNGEE. For the CDR3, the DNA is TGTGCCAGCAGCGCCTCGGACAGGGAATTTGAAAAACTGTTTTTT. Translation gives CASSASDREFEKLFF.

V and J are TRBV18 and TRBJ1-1; 9 positions agree with TRBD1. There are 14 residues in the CDR3. Germline V lookup: CDR1 KGHSH, CDR2 LQKENI. After removal of 2 bases from V and 3 bases from J, the junction contained 1 base not matched to a gene. The CDR3: CASSPDRGDTEAFF. CDR3 nucleotides: TGTGCCAGCTCACCAGACAGGGGGGACACTGAAGCTTTCTTT.

The V call is TRBV6-6, the J call TRBJ1-2, with D possibly matching TRBD1 (6 bases). The CDR3 extends over 15 amino acids. Trimming took off 5 bases at V and 3 bases at J, with 16 bases between the two ends. Germline CDR1 is MNHNY and CDR2 is SVGAGI (reference sequence). This chain's CDR3 is CASSKTDSFYYGYTF. As DNA, the CDR3 is TGTGCCAGCAGTAAAACGGACAGTTTTTACTATGGCTACACCTTC.

The chain recombines TRBV7-8 with TRBJ1-1; D is undetermined. The CDR3 loop spans 12 amino acids. V shed 5 bases and J shed 7 bases, with 11 bases lying between them. Germline V CDR1 and CDR2: SGHVS, FQNEAQ. The CDR3 DNA reads TGTGCCAGCAGCCCCAATACGGGTGAAGCTTTCTTT. Residues: CASSPNTGEAFF. Based on the CDR3 plus reference TRBV7-8 and TRBJ1-1, the full variable domain is GAGVSQSPRYKVAKRGQDVALRCDPISGHVSLFWYQQALGQGPEFLTYFQNEAQLDKSGLPSDRFFAERPEGSVSTLKIQRTQQEDSAVYLCASSPNTGEAFFGQGTRLTVV.

This clone was seen only once. The chain combines TRBV11-1 with TRBJ2-7; 9 bases line up with TRBD2. Trimming cost V 4 bases and J 0 bases; bases outside gene matches: 4. The germline V gene has CDR1 SGHAT and CDR2 FQDESV (reference sequence). The CDR3 has 15 amino acids. CDR3 sequence: CASSYLSGSSYEQYF. Written as DNA, the CDR3 is TGTGCCAGCAGCTACCTTAGCGGGAGCTCCTACGAGCAGTACTTC.

The chain employs TRBV27 and TRBJ2-2; D not resolved. Between the trimmed V and J ends, which lost 7 bases and 4 bases, there was a span of 10 bases. The CDR3 covers 13 residues. Germline CDR1 reads MNHEY; CDR2 reads SMNVEV (reference sequence). This CDR3 is CASTQTSTGELFF. For the CDR3, the DNA is TGTGCCAGCACCCAGACAAGCACCGGGGAGCTGTTTTTT.

This sequence joins TRBV15 and TRBJ1-1, with D perhaps TRBD1 (5 bases). Looked up from germline, CDR1 is LNHNV and CDR2 is YYDKDF (reference sequence). Trimming pared 4 bases from V and 4 bases from J, leaving 13 bases between. The CDR3 length is 14 residues. CDR3 DNA: TGTGCCACCAGCATAGGTGCGACAGCCACTGAAGCTTTCTTT. Encoded protein: CATSIGATATEAFF. Filled out from reference TRBV15 and TRBJ1-1, the complete variable domain reads DAMVIQNPRYQVTQFGKPVTLSCSQTLNHNVMYWYQQKSSQAPKLLFHYYDKDFNNEADTPDNFQSRRPNTSFCFLDIRSPGLGDTAMYLCATSIGATATEAFFGQGTRLTVV.

Comment on this clone: At one boundary the junction diverges from the germline segment, which might be a read error. CDR3 loop: CASSWRLVERHF. CDR3 DNA sequence: TGTGCCAGCAGCTGGCGACTAGTGGAACGCCACTTC. The chain combines TRBV5-5 with TRBJ2-5, with a possible D match to TRBD2 (6 bases). Germline V lookup: CDR1 SGHKS, CDR2 YYEKEE (reference sequence). CDR3 length: 12 amino acids.

The V call is TRBV14, the J call TRBJ1-1; D possibly corresponds to TRBD1 (6 bases). The CDR3 has 13 amino acids. Between the trimmed V and J ends, which lost 4 bases and 7 bases, there was a span of 13 bases. Germline assignment: CDR1 SGHDN and CDR2 FVKESK. CDR3 amino acids: CASSPQGGGEAFF. The CDR3 nucleotides read TGTGCCAGCAGCCCGCAGGGAGGGGGTGAAGCTTTCTTT. The full variable domain, rest sourced from reference TRBV14 and TRBJ1-1, is EAGVTQFPSHSVIEKGQTVTLRCDPISGHDNLYWYRRVMGKEIKFLLHFVKESKQDESGMPNNRFLAERTGGTYSTLKVQPAELEDSGVYFCASSPQGGGEAFFGQGTRLTVV.

The sample holds a few counts of this clone. The chain couples TRBV5-6 to TRBJ2-7; 10 bases map to TRBD1. The germline V gene encodes CDR1 SGHDT and CDR2 YYEEEE. Trimming cost V 6 bases and J 7 bases; bases outside gene matches: 7. There are 13 residues in the CDR3. CDR3 nucleotides: TGTGCCAGCAATAGACAGGGGGCGAGGGAGCAGTACTTC. Translated, it gives CASNRQGAREQYF.

In this sample, this clone turned up once. The chain joins TRBV19 to TRBJ1-2; the D is unclear. V shed 4 bases and J shed 4 bases, with 10 bases lying between them. Germline V gives CDR1 LNHDA, CDR2 SQIVND (reference sequence). This CDR3 is 13 amino acids long. CDR3 region: CASSTDTAYGYTF. Written as DNA, the CDR3 is TGTGCCAGTAGTACCGACACGGCCTATGGCTACACCTTC.

V is TRBV4-2 and J is TRBJ2-1; a weak D match, TRBD2 (5 bases). The CDR3 runs to 14 residues. The ends were cut back, 0 bases at V and 11 bases at J, with 14 bases in the middle. Germline CDR1 LGHNA, CDR2 YNFKEQ. This CDR3 is CASSQDGEGGKQFF. DNA of the CDR3: TGTGCCAGCAGCCAAGATGGAGAGGGCGGTAAGCAGTTCTTC.

V usage is TRBV4-2 and J usage is TRBJ2-1, with 8 bases fitting TRBD2. This CDR3 contains 16 residues. The trim removed 1 base at V and 4 bases at J, leaving 6 bases unmatched. Germline CDR1 LGHNA, CDR2 YNFKEQ. The DNA of the CDR3 is TGTGCCAGCAGCCAAGTGCCGGGACTAGAGTACAATGAGCAGTTCTTC. This encodes CASSQVPGLEYNEQFF.

The chain combines TRBV28 with TRBJ2-1; 7 nucleotides match TRBD1. Germline V CDR1 and CDR2: MDHEN, SYDVKM. The CDR3 is 14 residues long. The trim removed 8 bases at V and 4 bases at J, leaving 8 bases unmatched. This CDR3 is CASFPDRDYNEQFF. In nucleotides, the CDR3 is TGTGCCAGCTTTCCCGACAGGGATTACAATGAGCAGTTCTTC.

This clone was seen only once. The rearrangement joins TRBV7-3 to TRBJ2-3; TRBD1 matches 7 bases. With V trimmed by 3 bases and J by 11 bases, 8 bases remained unmatched. The length of the CDR3 is 13 residues. Germline V gene sequence: CDR1 SGHTA, CDR2 FQGTGA. The CDR3 region is CASSLWTGKGQYF. The CDR3 coding sequence is TGTGCCAGCAGCTTGTGGACAGGCAAGGGGCAGTATTTT.

The chain links TRBV28 to TRBJ2-7; 7 nucleotides agree with TRBD1. V trimming: 4 bases; J trimming: 4 bases; junction bases outside the gene matches: 7. From germline, CDR1 is MDHEN and CDR2 SYDVKM. CDR3 size: 14 residues. The CDR3 nucleotides read TGTGCCAGCAGTTCCGACAGGGAAGGGTACGAGCAGTACTTC. Its translation: CASSSDREGYEQYF.

The rearrangement links TRBV6-5 to TRBJ1-4; D uncertain. CDR3 length: 14 residues. Trimming stripped 8 bases from V and 4 bases from J, with 14 bases between. The germline gives CDR1 MNHEY, CDR2 SVGAGI. CDR3 protein: CASGEDGGNEKLFF. For the CDR3, the DNA is TGTGCCAGCGGGGAGGACGGCGGTAATGAAAAACTGTTTTTT.

The J gene is TRBJ2-7, the V gene TRBV18; D perhaps matches TRBD1 (6 bases). This CDR3 has 13 amino acids. V was shortened by 2 bases and J by 4 bases, with 9 bases between the two germline ends. Germline V CDR1 and CDR2: KGHSH, LQKENI. The CDR3 DNA follows: TGTGCCAGCTCACCATCAGGGACATACGAGCAGTACTTC. Amino acid sequence: CASSPSGTYEQYF. Based on the CDR3 plus reference TRBV18 and TRBJ2-7, the full variable domain is NAGVMQNPRHLVRRRGQEARLRCSPMKGHSHVYWYRQLPEEGLKFMVYLQKENIIDESGMPKERFSAEFPKEGPSILRIQQVVRGDSAAYFCASSPSGTYEQYFGPGTRLTVT.

Here the CDR3 reads CASKGSRPGAAGELFF. CDR3 in DNA: TGTGCCAGTAAGGGCAGTAGGCCTGGGGCGGCCGGGGAGCTGTTTTTT. The genes are TRBV19 and TRBJ2-2; TRBD1 is a possible D gene (5 bases). The CDR3 covers 16 residues. Germline CDR1 is LNHDA and CDR2 is SQIVND (reference sequence). V shed 7 bases and J shed 6 bases, with 21 bases lying between them.

V and J are TRBV7-9 and TRBJ1-6; D perhaps matches TRBD1 (5 bases). Per germline, CDR1 SEHNR and CDR2 FQNEAQ (reference sequence). The CDR3 loop spans 16 amino acids. Trimming removed 3 bases at V and 7 bases at J, with 16 bases between. Here the CDR3 DNA reads TGTGCCAGCAGCTTCCACTCGGGGGGGACCAATTCACCCCTCCACTTT. Translation gives CASSFHSGGTNSPLHF.

This chain uses TRBV10-3 with TRBJ1-2; 7 nucleotides agree with TRBD1. The V segment lost 8 bases and the J segment 6 bases; nucleotides outside the gene matches: 12. Germline V gene lookup returns CDR1 ENHRY and CDR2 SYGVKD. This CDR3 contains 14 residues. CDR3 loop: CAIHSGGSGNGYTF. The DNA of the CDR3 is TGTGCCATCCACTCAGGGGGTTCGGGTAATGGCTACACCTTC.

The chain has TRBV9 and TRBJ1-3, with D possibly being TRBD1 (5 bases). The germline CDR1 and CDR2 sequences are SGDLS and YYNGEE. The CDR3 runs 16 residues. Deletions cut 3 bases from V and 0 bases from J, with 13 bases between. The CDR3 here is CASSASQGLSGNTIYF. The DNA for the CDR3 is TGTGCCAGCAGCGCTTCTCAGGGCCTCTCTGGAAACACCATATATTTT.

This chain joins TRBV25-1 and TRBJ1-3; D is unclear. The V and J ends lost 7 bases and 0 bases respectively, with 10 bases between them. CDR3 length: 14 residues. CDR1 and CDR2 from the germline V gene are MGHDK and SYGVNS. The DNA for the CDR3 is TGTGCCAGCACACCCTCACACTCTGGAAACACCATATATTTT. Its translation is CASTPSHSGNTIYF. The full variable domain, in which reference TRBV25-1 and TRBJ1-3 provide the parts outside the CDR3, is EADIYQTPRYLVIGTGKKITLECSQTMGHDKMYWYQQDPGMELHLIHYSYGVNSTEKGDLSSESTVSRIRTEHFPLTLESARPSHTSQYLCASTPSHSGNTIYFGEGSWLTVV.

The chain couples TRBV5-6 to TRBJ2-6, with 9 bases identical to TRBD1. Trimming at V came to 8 bases and at J to 2 bases, leaving 11 bases not matched to a gene. This CDR3 contains 17 residues. Germline V gene sequence: CDR1 SGHDT, CDR2 YYEEEE. The CDR3 DNA sequence: TGTGCCAGTGTGGGACAGGGTTTTTATCCTGGGGCCAACGTCCTGACTTTC. It encodes CASVGQGFYPGANVLTF.

The genes are TRBV6-5 and TRBJ1-1; D might be TRBD1 (6 bases). CDR1 and CDR2 from the germline V gene are MNHEY and SVGAGI. Trimming shortened V by 6 bases and J by 5 bases, and 13 bases separated the two germline ends. The CDR3 length is 13 residues. CDR3 sequence (DNA): TGTGCCAGCAGCCAAAGGGGGTGGACTGAAGCTTTCTTT. Amino acids: CASSQRGWTEAFF.

This clone was detected only a few times. The chain employs TRBV6-2 or TRBV6-3 and TRBJ1-2; D might be TRBD1 (6 bases). The germline CDR1 and CDR2 sequences are MNHEY and SVGEGT. V was pared by 4 bases and J by 4 bases, with 13 bases between. This CDR3 has 14 residues. This chain's CDR3 is CASSSAGQSYGYTF. In DNA, the CDR3 is TGTGCCAGCAGTTCGGCCGGACAGTCCTATGGCTACACCTTC.

The rearrangement uses TRBV6-1 and TRBJ2-5; TRBD2 matches 14 bases. This CDR3 has 15 residues. J was trimmed by 5 bases and V by 3 bases; bases with no gene match: 2. Germline V gives CDR1 MNHNS, CDR2 SASEGT. As DNA, the CDR3 is TGTGCCAGCAGTGACGGGACTAGCGGGAGCGAGACCCAGTACTTC. It is translated as CASSDGTSGSETQYF.